The clone carrying this T cell receptor (beta chain) occurred a few times. The data originate from a study of blood T cells in healthy people across ages. Together with a sample-barcoded 5' primer, a J-beta primer mix was included in a second PCR lasting about 7 to 11 cycles. TCRdb re-called the 5' RACE reads with MiXCR, one entry per CDR3 protein. The sample includes some 1.5 million distinct CDR3 sequences, roughly 27% of them seen just once. Caucasian, healthy and from Russia, the donors were aged between 6 and 90. This TCR was sampled from a woman aged 25 to 39 in good health. The sequencing input was blood.

The CDR3 loop reads CASSLTKTNYGYTF. The DNA for the CDR3 is TGTGCCAGCAGCTTAACGAAAACTAACTATGGCTACACCTTC. The genes are TRBV7-3 and TRBJ1-2; D is unclear. The V and J ends lost 0 bases and 0 bases respectively, with 5 bases between them. Germline CDR1 is SGHTA and CDR2 is FQGTGA. This CDR3 is 14 amino acids long.